One and the same sample provided the 18 T cell receptor beta chains below, sequenced in a study of blood T cell repertoires in COVID-19. The table came from immunoSEQ multiplex PCR; TCRdb's copy has only in-frame clones and leaves some out. The sample shows fewer than 300,000 clones, approximately 80% of them seen only once. Specimen: peripheral blood. Receptors originate from a human donor in a cohort sampled during active COVID-19.

The chain is built from TRBV14 and TRBJ2-7; D is possibly TRBD2 (6 bases). Trimming stripped 7 bases from V and 6 bases from J, with 16 bases between. The CDR3 has 13 amino acids. CDR1 and CDR2 from the germline V gene are SGHDN and FVKESK. The CDR3 nucleotides are TGTGCCAGCAACCCCTCGGGGGTGCGCGAGCAGTACTTC. It encodes CASNPSGVREQYF.

A note on this clone: A read error may produce the germline difference seen at one junction end. The chain links TRBV7-7 to TRBJ1-4; no firm D call. CDR1 SSHAT and CDR2 FNYEAQ come from the germline V gene (reference sequence). The CDR3 covers 13 residues. The DNA for the CDR3 is TGTGCTAGCAGCTTAGGGCCGGGGGAAAAACTGTTTTTT. Translating gives CASSLGPGEKLFF. Combining the CDR3 with reference TRBV7-7 and TRBJ1-4 gives the whole variable domain GAGVSQSPRYKVTKRGQDVTLRCDPISSHATLYWYQQALGQGPEFLTYFNYEAQPDKSGLPSDRFSAERPEGSISTLTIQRTEQRDSAMYRCASSLGPGEKLFFGSGTQLSVL.

The V and J genes are TRBV5-1 and TRBJ2-1; 8 bases match TRBD2. The trim removed 4 bases at V and 2 bases at J, leaving 5 bases unmatched. Germline V gene sequence: CDR1 SGHRS, CDR2 YFSETQ. The CDR3 sequence is 15 residues long. The CDR3 sequence is CASSPGGAPYNEQFF. The CDR3 nucleotides are TGCGCCAGCAGCCCCGGGGGGGCCCCCTACAATGAGCAGTTCTTC.

This clone was found a few times. This chain links TRBV24-1 with TRBJ2-7, with D possibly matching TRBD1 (5 bases). Germline-derived CDR1 and CDR2 are KGHDR and SFDVKD. This CDR3 region has 13 residues. Trimming left V 3 bases short and J 12 bases short, with 17 bases between. CDR3 coding DNA: TGTGCCACCAGTGATACCGGACGGAAGACAGTGTACTTC. This encodes CATSDTGRKTVYF.

The gene calls are TRBV19 and TRBJ1-4; 8 bases fit TRBD1. V dropped 6 bases and J dropped 11; count of bases not matched to a gene: 8. This CDR3 has 13 amino acids. Per the germline V gene, CDR1 is LNHDA and CDR2 is SQIVND (reference sequence). The CDR3 region is CASRDRDAEKLFF. As DNA, the CDR3 is TGTGCCAGTAGGGACAGGGATGCGGAGAAACTGTTTTTT.

This chain uses TRBV12-3 or TRBV12-4 with TRBJ2-2; weak D call: TRBD2 (6 bases). This CDR3 is built from 13 residues. V was pared by 2 bases and J by 6 bases, with 7 bases between. In DNA form, the CDR3 reads TGTGCCAGCAGTTTAAGGGAGGCCGGGGAGCTGTTTTTT. The encoded protein is CASSLREAGELFF.

The chain joins TRBV6-1 to TRBJ1-4; tentative D call: TRBD1 (5 bases). V was cut by 2 bases and J by 5 bases, with 9 bases left in between. This CDR3 comprises 14 residues. Germline loops: CDR1 MNHNS, CDR2 SASEGT. CDR3 region: CASSEWGTNEKLFF. CDR3 coding DNA: TGTGCCAGCAGTGAATGGGGCACAAATGAAAAACTGTTTTTT.

The DNA for the CDR3 is TGCGCCAGCAGCCGGACAGGGGACCCCTACGAGCAGTACTTC. Translating it yields CASSRTGDPYEQYF. This chain joins TRBV5-1 and TRBJ2-7; TRBD1 agrees at 9 bases. Losses at the gene ends were 4 bases for V and 2 bases for J; bases not matched to a gene: 4. The CDR3 has 14 residues. Germline V gene lookup returns CDR1 SGHRS and CDR2 YFSETQ.

This chain links TRBV5-4 with TRBJ2-1; TRBD2 matches 10 bases. Germline loops: CDR1 SGHNT, CDR2 YYREEE (reference sequence). V was clipped by 4 bases and J by 6 bases; unmatched bases: 4. CDR3 length: 14 residues. CDR3 in DNA: TGTGCCAGCAGCGTAAGCGGGAGGGCCAATGAGCAGTTCTTC. It translates to CASSVSGRANEQFF.

The chain employs TRBV6-5 and TRBJ2-2; D is ambiguous. Per the germline V gene, CDR1 is MNHEY and CDR2 is SVGAGI. V shed 2 bases and J shed 5 bases, with 9 bases lying between them. This CDR3 has 14 residues. In DNA, the CDR3 is TGTGCCAGCAGTTACGCGGATGGGACCGGGGAGCTGTTTTTT. Its protein product is CASSYADGTGELFF.

The V and J genes are TRBV12-5 and TRBJ2-5, with D possibly being TRBD2 (5 bases). Trimming cost V 4 bases and J 4 bases, with 16 bases left between them. The germline gives CDR1 LGHNT, CDR2 FRNRAP. This CDR3 has 15 residues. The CDR3 reads CASGSRTGIGETQYF. The CDR3, as DNA: TGTGCTAGTGGTTCTCGGACGGGAATAGGAGAGACCCAGTACTTC.

The sample holds a few counts of this clone. CDR3 sequence: CASSPHRSSYEQYF. The CDR3 nucleotides are TGTGCCAGCAGCCCCCACAGGAGCTCCTACGAGCAGTACTTC. The chain couples TRBV7-3 to TRBJ2-7; D is possibly TRBD1 (5 bases). The germline V gene encodes CDR1 SGHTA and CDR2 FQGTGA. The ends were cut back, 5 bases at V and 0 bases at J, with 11 bases in the middle. This CDR3 is built from 14 residues.

This sequence joins TRBV12-5 and TRBJ2-5, with 11 bases lining up with TRBD2. The CDR3 is 15 residues long. J gave up 4 bases and V 4 bases, and 5 bases lay outside the gene matches. In germline, CDR1 is LGHNT, CDR2 FRNRAP. The CDR3 sequence: CASGSGLAGRETQYF. The CDR3 DNA sequence: TGTGCTAGTGGTTCCGGACTAGCGGGCCGAGAGACCCAGTACTTC. The variable domain in full, with the rest retrieved from reference TRBV12-5 and TRBJ2-5, is DARVTQTPRHKVTEMGQEVTMRCQPILGHNTVFWYRQTMMQGLELLAYFRNRAPLDDSGMPKDRFSAEMPDATLATLKIQPSEPRDSAVYFCASGSGLAGRETQYFGPGTRLLVL.

The rearrangement joins TRBV6-5 to TRBJ2-3; the match to TRBD1 covers 7 bases. V lost 0 bases to trimming and J lost 2 bases; unmatched junction nucleotides: 5. Germline values: CDR1 MNHEY, CDR2 SVGAGI. The CDR3 runs 16 residues. CDR3 in DNA: TGTGCCAGCAGTTACTCGGACAGGTACTTCACAGATACGCAGTATTTT. Translated: CASSYSDRYFTDTQYF.

The J gene is TRBJ1-1, the V gene TRBV7-6, with D possibly TRBD1 on 6 matching bases. Looked up from germline, CDR1 is SGHVS and CDR2 is FNYEAQ. The CDR3 is 12 residues long. The CDR3 loop is CGGGAENTEAFF. The CDR3 DNA sequence: TGTGGAGGGGGGGCTGAGAACACTGAAGCTTTCTTT.

The V and J genes are TRBV4-1 and TRBJ2-3, with 8 bases lining up with TRBD2. V dropped 1 base and J dropped 4; count of bases not matched to a gene: 10. Germline-derived CDR1 and CDR2 are MGHRA and YSYEKL. The CDR3 has 17 residues. In DNA, the CDR3 is TGCGCCAGCAGCCAAGGGTGGGCGGGAGGTATCTCAGATACGCAGTATTTT. This codes for CASSQGWAGGISDTQYF.

This clone was seen a handful of times. The chain links TRBV5-4 to TRBJ1-6; tentative D call: TRBD1 (5 bases). Germline V CDR1 and CDR2: SGHNT, YYREEE (reference sequence). The CDR3 loop spans 13 amino acids. The V gene lost 1 base and the J gene lost 14 bases, with 13 bases spanning the gap. The CDR3 nucleotides read TGTGCCAGCAGCTTGCCTGGCAGGGTAGCCCTCCACTTT. Encoded protein: CASSLPGRVALHF.

This chain links TRBV28 with TRBJ1-4, with D uncertain. Germline CDR1 and CDR2: MDHEN and SYDVKM. CDR3 length: 13 residues. V shed 5 bases and J shed 8 bases, with 12 bases lying between them. The CDR3 DNA sequence: TGTGCCAGCAGTCCGGCAGTCGGGGAAAAACTGTTTTTT. It encodes CASSPAVGEKLFF.